The rows below give T cell receptor beta chains drawn from one sample of a study of cytomegalovirus exposure and HLA in healthy donors. The method was immunoSEQ multiplex PCR; TCRdb's version includes in-frame clones alone and lacks a portion of them. The sample shows approximately 200,000 clones, roughly 85% of them seen only once. Sequencing used PBMCs. The receptors here all came from a woman in her fifties or sixties in good health and CMV-seronegative. Both conserved end residues are part of each CDR3. Each record gives: clone size, J gene, D gene, V gene, CDR3 DNA, CDR3 protein. D genes are given only for firm matches. Part of the rows lack a size; the others show once, few, many or a class for expanded clones.

- | TRBJ2-3 | TRBD2 | TRBV27 | TGTGCCAGCAGACCCCAAGCGGGAAACACAGATACGCAGTATTTT | CASRPQAGNTDTQYF
- | TRBJ2-1 | TRBD1 | TRBV2 | TGTGCCAGCAGTTTTACAGGGGGCCTTTACAATGAGCAGTTCTTC | CASSFTGGLYNEQFF
- | TRBJ2-3 | - | TRBV14 | TGTGCCAGCAGCCAAGTACCCGGCGGAGATACGCAGTATTTT | CASSQVPGGDTQYF
- | TRBJ2-1 | TRBD2 | TRBV10-3 | TGTGCCATCAGTCAACGAGGGACTAGCGGGAGGTATGAGCAGTTCTTC | CAISQRGTSGRYEQFF
- | TRBJ1-1 | - | TRBV5-4 | TGTGCCAGCAGCTCCTGGCGGGGGGGGCGAGTCACTGAAGCTTTCTTT | CASSSWRGGRVTEAFF
- | TRBJ2-1 | TRBD2 | TRBV19 | TGTGCCAGTAGTATATTAACGGGAGGGACCTCCTACAATGAGCAGTTCTTC | CASSILTGGTSYNEQFF
- | TRBJ2-7 | - | TRBV27 | TGTGCCAGCAGTCCCAACTCAGCGGTCTACGAGCAGTACTTC | CASSPNSAVYEQYF
once | TRBJ2-3 | - | TRBV28 | TGTGCCAGCAGTCGTCCTAGCACAGATACGCAGTATTTT | CASSRPSTDTQYF
- | TRBJ2-7 | - | TRBV28 | TGTGCCAGCAGGTCCGGGACTGAAACCTACGAGCAGTACTTC | CASRSGTETYEQYF
few | TRBJ2-5 | TRBD1 | TRBV5-4 | TGTGCCAGCAGCCATCAGACAGGGGGCGGCGGGCAAGAGACCCAGTACTTC | CASSHQTGGGGQETQYF
- | TRBJ1-5 | - | TRBV5-5 | TGTGCCAGCAGCCCTTGGGGCTTGAAGCCCCAGCATTTT | CASSPWGLKPQHF
- | TRBJ1-5 | TRBD1 | TRBV27 | TGTGCCAGCAGTTTGCAGGGGGCGAGTCAGCCCCAGCATTTT | CASSLQGASQPQHF
- | TRBJ2-3 | - | TRBV29-1 | TGCAGCGCCAAGGGGTCGGCTAGTCACGTAGCAGATACGCAGTATTTT | CSAKGSASHVADTQYF
- | TRBJ1-4 | TRBD1 | TRBV5-6 | TGTGCCAGCAGCTTGGCTTATGCAGGGGGAGAGGAAAAACTGTTTTTT | CASSLAYAGGEEKLFF
- | TRBJ2-5 | - | TRBV7-2 | TGTGCCAGCAGCTCCGTCCCGGGTATTCAAGAGACCCAGTACTTC | CASSSVPGIQETQYF
- | TRBJ1-4 | - | TRBV2 | TGTGCCAGCAGTGAGTATCCGGGAATAGGAAAACTGTTTTTT | CASSEYPGIGKLFF
- | TRBJ2-6 | - | TRBV2 | TGTGCCAGCAGTTACAGGGTTACTGGGGCCAACGTCCTGACTTTC | CASSYRVTGANVLTF
once | TRBJ1-1 | TRBD1 | TRBV5-1 | TGCGCCAGCAGCCCCGACAGGGGCGCCCCGGGGGACACTGAAGCTTTCTTT | CASSPDRGAPGDTEAFF
- | TRBJ1-1 | TRBD1 | TRBV30 | TGTGCCTGGACCCTAGGTCAGGGGGCCGCTTTTAGAGCTTTCTTT | CAWTLGQGAAFRAFF
- | TRBJ2-5 | - | TRBV19 | TGTGCCAGTAGTATCGGTAGAAAAGAGACCCAGTACTTC | CASSIGRKETQYF
- | TRBJ1-1 | - | TRBV2 | TGTGCCAGCACTCCCAGGGGCGGCCGTCCGAGGAACACTGAAGCTTTCTTT | CASTPRGGRPRNTEAFF
- | TRBJ2-7 | TRBD2 | TRBV2 | TGTGCCAGCGGCGGGAGTCGCAACGAGCAGTACTTC | CASGGSRNEQYF
- | TRBJ1-2 | TRBD1 | TRBV29-1 | TGCAGCGTTGTACGTCAGGGGGCGGATGGTGGCTACACCTTC | CSVVRQGADGGYTF
once | TRBJ2-7 | - | TRBV27 | TGTGCCAGCAGTTCCTCGGGGTACGAGCAGTACTTC | CASSSSGYEQYF
once | TRBJ1-2 | - | TRBV28 | TGTGCCAGCAGTTTAAGGGGTAACCAGGGCCTAGGCTATGGCTACACCTTC | CASSLRGNQGLGYGYTF
- | TRBJ2-2 | TRBD1 | TRBV19 | TGTGCCAGTAGTTCACCCCCCCCGGGACAGTGGAACACCGGGGAGCTGTTTTTT | CASSSPPPGQWNTGELFF
- | TRBJ2-5 | - | TRBV28 | TGTGCCAGCAGTTTAGAGCGGACAGTCCAAGAGACCCAGTACTTC | CASSLERTVQETQYF
once | TRBJ2-1 | TRBD2 | TRBV5-6 | TGTGCCAGCAGCCCCGGGACTAGAAATCATGAGCAGTTCTTC | CASSPGTRNHEQFF
- | TRBJ2-1 | - | TRBV5-1 | TGCGCCAGCAGCCCTGATGGGACTTTATACAATGAGCAGTTCTTC | CASSPDGTLYNEQFF
- | TRBJ2-5 | - | TRBV2 | TGTGCCAGCAGTAAAATCATAATGGCAGAGACCCAGTACTTC | CASSKIIMAETQYF
once | TRBJ1-2 | TRBD1 | TRBV5-1 | TGCGCCAGCAGCGCATTTGGGACAGGGGACGGCTACACCTTC | CASSAFGTGDGYTF
- | TRBJ2-4 | - | TRBV7-2 | TGTGCCAGCAGCCTACAGGGTGGGAGTGACATTCAGTACTTC | CASSLQGGSDIQYF
- | TRBJ1-2 | - | TRBV6-5 | TGTGCCAGCACCTTACTCGGGGGGAGGAATGGCTACACCTTC | CASTLLGGRNGYTF
once | TRBJ1-2 | - | TRBV2 | TGTGCCAGCAGCCAAGGGGCAGGACCCAACTATGGCTACACCTTC | CASSQGAGPNYGYTF
- | TRBJ1-5 | TRBD1 | TRBV5-8 | TGTGCCAGCAGCTTGAACGGGACAGGGACGACTCAGCCCCAGCATTTT | CASSLNGTGTTQPQHF
- | TRBJ2-3 | - | TRBV9 | TGTGCCAGCAGCGTAGAGGTCGGAACTAACACAGATACGCAGTATTTT | CASSVEVGTNTDTQYF
- | TRBJ2-1 | - | TRBV28 | TGTGCCAGCAGTTCTTACGCCGGTGAGCAGTTCTTC | CASSSYAGEQFF
once | TRBJ2-3 | TRBD2 | TRBV28 | TGTGCCAGCATTTGGACTAGCGGGAGCGATACGCAGTATTTT | CASIWTSGSDTQYF
- | TRBJ2-1 | - | TRBV6-1 | TGTGCCAGCGGTCAGACAGGTTTGGATGAGCAGTTCTTC | CASGQTGLDEQFF
once | TRBJ2-2 | - | TRBV7-2 | TGTGCCAGCAGCTTCAGGACTGGGAACACCGGGGAGCTGTTTTTT | CASSFRTGNTGELFF
few | TRBJ2-2 | TRBD1 | TRBV28 | TGTGCCAGCAGGGGCCAGGGGGCCGGGGAGCTGTTTTTT | CASRGQGAGELFF
- | TRBJ2-2 | TRBD2 | TRBV6-4 | TGTGCCAGCAGCGGGAGGGACACCGGGGAGCTGTTTTTT | CASSGRDTGELFF
few | TRBJ2-5 | TRBD2 | TRBV28 | TGTGCCAGCAGTCGAGGGACTAGCGGGGAAGAGACCCAGTACTTC | CASSRGTSGEETQYF
- | TRBJ1-6 | - | TRBV7-2 | TGTGCCAGCAGCTTGCTCGGAGGGAATTCACCCCTCCACTTT | CASSLLGGNSPLHF
once | TRBJ1-4 | - | TRBV28 | TGTGCCAGCAGTTTATGGGGCAGGTTTAATGAAAAACTGTTTTTT | CASSLWGRFNEKLFF
once | TRBJ2-3 | TRBD1 | TRBV11-2 | TGTGCCAGCAGCTTAGGGATAGGGGGCGCGAGTTTTCGGGATACGCAGTATTTT | CASSLGIGGASFRDTQYF
few | TRBJ1-1 | - | TRBV28 | TGTGCCAGCAGTTTTGGGCAGCCCAACACTGAAGCTTTCTTT | CASSFGQPNTEAFF
once | TRBJ2-7 | TRBD1 | TRBV2 | TGTGCCAGCAGCGACGGACAGGCTAACTACGAGCAGTACTTC | CASSDGQANYEQYF
once | TRBJ2-3 | TRBD2 | TRBV28 | TGTGCCAGCAGTCCGGGACTACCCACAGATACGCAGTATTTT | CASSPGLPTDTQYF
once | TRBJ1-1 | TRBD1 | TRBV2 | TGTGCCAGCAGTCAGACAGGGAAGAACACTGAAGCTTTCTTT | CASSQTGKNTEAFF
- | TRBJ2-1 | - | TRBV27 | TGTGCCAGCAGTTTAAGGAGGAGAGGAAATGAGCAGTTCTTC | CASSLRRRGNEQFF